This TCR beta chain was found in a study of T cells in Graves' hyperthyroidism and ophthalmopathy. The table lists this clonotype with a few counts. A junction end diverges from the germline sequence, so it may reflect a read error. The CDR3 has 15 residues. CDR1 SSHAT and CDR2 FNYEAQ come from the germline V gene (reference sequence). From RNA transcripts, TCR beta CDR3 regions were amplified. RT-PCR in the first round (using the HTBI primer set) targeted the TCR CDR3. Each CDR3 protein gets one entry after TCRdb re-called the multiplex PCR reads with MiXCR. The repertoire holds 300,000 to 500,000 distinct CDR3 sequences, with roughly 13% as singletons.

Sequenced: blood. The TCR was taken from a man aged 50 to 60 with Graves' ophthalmopathy. This rearrangement joins TRBV7-7 to TRBJ2-2, with TRBD1 matching over 8 bases. CDR3 coding DNA: TGTGCTAGCAGCTTAGGGCAGGGGGCCACCGGGGAGCTGTTTTTT. Encoded protein: CASSLGQGATGELFF.